Following are 12 T cell receptor beta chains from one sample sequenced in a study of identical twins. TCRdb used MiXCR to reprocess the 5' RACE reads, holding one entry per CDR3 protein. The table shows 1.5 million to 2 million distinct CDR3 sequences, with about 32% occurring only once. The sequenced sample was cord blood. These receptors originate from a newborn girl in good health.

This clonotype was seen repeatedly, ten times or more. This sequence joins TRBV14 and TRBJ2-4, with D perhaps matching TRBD2 (6 bases). The V and J ends lost 2 bases and 7 bases respectively, with 12 bases between them. Germline CDR1 and CDR2: SGHDN and FVKESK. This CDR3 has 14 amino acids. Here the CDR3 DNA reads TGTGCCAGCAGCCAACCGGGGGTTTTGAACATTCAGTACTTC. This gives the protein CASSQPGVLNIQYF.

The sample holds a few counts of this clonotype. This chain joins TRBV28 and TRBJ2-7; 9 bases align to TRBD2. This CDR3 has 15 residues. The ends lost 6 bases at V and 5 bases at J; junction bases unmatched: 11. Germline CDR1 is MDHEN and CDR2 is SYDVKM. The CDR3 protein is CASSPTGTSNHEQYF. CDR3 DNA: TGTGCCAGCAGCCCCACCGGGACTAGCAACCACGAGCAGTACTTC.

The chain combines TRBV12-3 or TRBV12-4 with TRBJ1-1; 11 bases are shared with TRBD1. Trimming at V came to 5 bases and at J to 0 bases, leaving 8 bases not matched to a gene. CDR3 length equals 17 residues. The CDR3 bases are TGTGCCAGCAGTCCCGGGGACAGGGGGACCCTGAACACTGAAGCTTTCTTT. This encodes CASSPGDRGTLNTEAFF.

In its sample, this clonotype was seen a few times. This rearrangement joins TRBV20-1 to TRBJ2-7; 9 bases are a match to TRBD2. Germline trimming cut 3 bases from V and 0 bases from J; bases unmatched to any gene: 0. Germline lookup yields CDR1 DFQATT and CDR2 SNEGSKA (reference sequence). The CDR3 spans 13 residues. In DNA form, the CDR3 reads TGCAGTGCTAGGGGACTAGCCTCCTACGAGCAGTACTTC. The encoded protein is CSARGLASYEQYF.

This clonotype came up a few times. The chain employs TRBV6-1 and TRBJ2-5; 8 positions agree with TRBD1. The junction had 12 bases not matched to a gene; V was cut back by 8 bases and J by 1 base. The CDR3 loop spans 16 amino acids. Per the germline V gene, CDR1 is MNHNS and CDR2 is SASEGT. This CDR3 is CASAKGTGYPQETQYF. In DNA form, the CDR3 reads TGTGCCAGCGCAAAGGGGACAGGATACCCCCAAGAGACCCAGTACTTC.

The rearrangement joins TRBV3-1 to TRBJ2-1; 13 bases are a match to TRBD2. V shed 3 bases and J 4 bases; nucleotides not matched to a gene: 6. This CDR3 has 17 amino acids. Germline CDR1 reads LGHDT; CDR2 reads YNNKEL (reference sequence). DNA of the CDR3: TGTGCCAGCAGCCACGAGGGACTAGCGGGACCTTACAATGAGCAGTTCTTC. Its translation: CASSHEGLAGPYNEQFF.

This sequence joins TRBV12-3 or TRBV12-4 and TRBJ2-7; TRBD2 agrees at 9 bases. Trimming removed 2 bases from V and 3 bases from J; junction bases left unmatched: 11. The CDR3 totals 17 residues. The CDR3 region is CASSLRQAASGVYEQYF. The CDR3 region has the DNA TGTGCCAGCAGTTTAAGACAGGCGGCTAGCGGGGTCTACGAGCAGTACTTC.

V and J are TRBV5-1 and TRBJ2-3; D is undetermined. The length of the CDR3 is 13 residues. Germline values: CDR1 SGHRS, CDR2 YFSETQ. Trimming cost V 4 bases and J 5 bases, with 11 bases left between them. CDR3 DNA sequence: TGCGCCAGCAGCCCACTCAGGCTAGATACGCAGTATTTT. Translation: CASSPLRLDTQYF.

The rearrangement links TRBV7-6 to TRBJ2-5, with 11 bases aligning to TRBD2. The CDR3 is 16 residues long. The J segment lost 2 bases and the V segment lost 4 bases, leaving 6 bases of the junction unmatched. Germline V gene sequence: CDR1 SGHVS, CDR2 FNYEAQ. The chain's CDR3 is CASSSRGTSGQETQYF. CDR3 coding DNA: TGTGCCAGCAGCTCCCGGGGGACTAGCGGTCAAGAGACCCAGTACTTC.

This chain joins TRBV7-2 and TRBJ2-5; TRBD1 agrees at 9 bases. TRBJ2-7 explains the end of the DNA better; the J call may be wrong. This CDR3 is 15 amino acids long. The V gene's germline CDR1 is SGHTA and CDR2 FQGNSA. The CDR3 DNA sequence: TGTGCCAGCAGCTTAGGGGACAGGGTGGGTTACGAGCAGTACTTC. Translation gives CASSLGDRVGYEQYF.

The chain uses TRBV20-1 and TRBJ2-3, with TRBD2 matching 13 bases. The CDR3 covers 15 residues. V dropped 6 bases and J dropped 3; count of bases not matched to a gene: 6. From germline, CDR1 is DFQATT and CDR2 SNEGSKA (reference sequence). This chain's CDR3 is CSALGLAGVTDTQYF. CDR3 nucleotides: TGCAGTGCATTAGGACTAGCGGGAGTTACAGATACGCAGTATTTT.

Notes on this clonotype: An end of the junction differs from the germline gene, which may be a read error. V and J are TRBV4-1 and TRBJ2-4, with TRBD2 identical over 10 bases. The DNA end favors TRBJ2-7, so the J call may be wrong. Per germline, CDR1 MGHRA and CDR2 YSYEKL. The CDR3 is made up of 16 amino acids. CDR3 coding DNA: TGCGCCAGCTGCCAGCCTTCTAGCGGGGGAAAGTACGAGCAGTACTTC. Amino acid sequence: CASCQPSSGGKYEQYF.